The clone carrying this T cell receptor beta chain appeared a single time. What it binds is unknown. The CDR3 has 16 amino acids. In germline, CDR1 is SGHTA, CDR2 FQGNSA. The V and J ends lost 1 base and 1 base respectively, with 11 bases between them. These data belong to a study of T cell responses to AZD1222 COVID-19 vaccine. The data were produced by immunoSEQ multiplex PCR, yet TCRdb's version contains in-frame clones alone and is incomplete. Of a few hundred thousand clones listed, more than 80% are singletons. Study-wide points: Repertoire sampling was restricted to post-peak T cell response timepoints. Spike-wide vaccine-associated CD4 TCRs dominated at 160-218 and 743-854. At baseline, just five to seven AZD1222 recipients tested seropositive. In a largely white British group with more females than males, clonal diversity was possibly underestimated.

The clonotype originates from an adult in good health. This chain links TRBV7-2 with TRBJ1-5; D not certain. The material was peripheral blood, obtained on day 0 of AZD1222 vaccination. The CDR3 loop is CASSLDGVLSNQPQHF. Written as DNA, the CDR3 is TGTGCCAGCAGCTTAGATGGGGTTTTGAGCAATCAGCCCCAGCATTTT.